This T cell receptor beta chain was recorded in a study of shared clonotypes between healthy human individuals. Study background: The people who gave samples were a couple of women and a few men aged 18 to 49. Plates per donor: three CD4 naive, three CD4 memory, two CD8 naive, one CD8 memory. Study-level results: Estimated clonotype richness was generally higher in naive than memory subsets.

Profiled with immunoSEQ multiplex PCR; TCRdb holds only in-frame clones, not every one. This table holds roughly 720,000 clones, less than 95% found once. With regard to this clone: The antigen is undetermined.

The CDR3 has 16 residues. Every one of the donors was a Caucasian adult that lived in Nashville, Tennessee. The clonotype originates from a man between 18 and 29 years old in good health. Some clones in this sample may be carry-over from other donors' samples. What was sequenced was memory CD8+ T cells from PBMCs. Subset in this sample: CD45RO+ cells pooled with CCR7-negative TemRA cells. The genes are TRBV21-1 and TRBJ2-1; TRBD2 is taken as the D call from the table, unchecked against the DNA. TRBV21-1 is termed a pseudogene. CDR3 loop: CASSKPKREDNNEQFF. CDR3 nucleotides: TGTGCCAGCAGCAAACCCAAGCGGGAAGACAACAATGAGCAGTTCTTC.